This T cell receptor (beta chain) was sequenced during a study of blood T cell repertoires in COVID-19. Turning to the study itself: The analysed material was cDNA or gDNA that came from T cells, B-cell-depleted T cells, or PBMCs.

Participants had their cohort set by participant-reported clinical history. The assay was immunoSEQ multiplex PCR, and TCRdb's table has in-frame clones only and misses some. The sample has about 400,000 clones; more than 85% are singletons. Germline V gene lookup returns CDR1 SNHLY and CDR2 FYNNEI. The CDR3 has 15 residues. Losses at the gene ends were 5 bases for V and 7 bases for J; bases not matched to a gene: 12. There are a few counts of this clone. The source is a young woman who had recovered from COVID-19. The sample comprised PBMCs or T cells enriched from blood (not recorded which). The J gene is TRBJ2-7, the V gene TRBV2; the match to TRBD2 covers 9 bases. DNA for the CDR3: TGTGCCAGCAGTCCCAAGACTAGCGGTTCCACTGAGCAGTACTTC. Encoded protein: CASSPKTSGSTEQYF.